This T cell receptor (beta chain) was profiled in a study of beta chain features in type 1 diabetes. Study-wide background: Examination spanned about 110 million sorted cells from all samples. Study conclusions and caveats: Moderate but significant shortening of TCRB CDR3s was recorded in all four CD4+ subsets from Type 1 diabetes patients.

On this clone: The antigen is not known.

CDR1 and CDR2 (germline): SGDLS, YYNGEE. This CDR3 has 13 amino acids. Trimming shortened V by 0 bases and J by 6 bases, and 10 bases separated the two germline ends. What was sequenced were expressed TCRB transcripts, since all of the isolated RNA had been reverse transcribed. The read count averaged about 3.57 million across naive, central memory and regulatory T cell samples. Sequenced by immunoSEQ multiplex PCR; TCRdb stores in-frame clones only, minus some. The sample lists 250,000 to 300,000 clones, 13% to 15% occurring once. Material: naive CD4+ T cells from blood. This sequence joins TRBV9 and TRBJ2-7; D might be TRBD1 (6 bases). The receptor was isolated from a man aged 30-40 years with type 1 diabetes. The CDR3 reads CASSVAGAGEQYF. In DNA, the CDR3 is TGTGCCAGCAGCGTAGCAGGGGCGGGCGAGCAGTACTTC.